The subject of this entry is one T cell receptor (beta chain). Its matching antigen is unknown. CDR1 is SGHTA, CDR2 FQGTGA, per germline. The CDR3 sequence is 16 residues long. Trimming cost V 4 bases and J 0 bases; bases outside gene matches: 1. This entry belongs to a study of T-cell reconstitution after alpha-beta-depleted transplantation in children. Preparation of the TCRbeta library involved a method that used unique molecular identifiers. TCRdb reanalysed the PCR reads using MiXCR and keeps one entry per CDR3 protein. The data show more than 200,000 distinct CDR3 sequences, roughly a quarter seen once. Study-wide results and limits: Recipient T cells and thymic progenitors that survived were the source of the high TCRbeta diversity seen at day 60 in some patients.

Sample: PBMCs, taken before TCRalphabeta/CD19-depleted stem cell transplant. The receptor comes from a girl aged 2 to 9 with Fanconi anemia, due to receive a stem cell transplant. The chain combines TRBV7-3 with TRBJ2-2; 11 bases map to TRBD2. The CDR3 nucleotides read TGTGCCAGCAGCTCGACTAGCGGGGCGAACACCGGGGAGCTGTTTTTT. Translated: CASSSTSGANTGELFF.